The following is a T cell receptor beta chain sequence with its context. Its matching antigen is unknown. This entry comes from a study of beta chain features in type 1 diabetes. Whole-study results and caveats: Type 1 diabetes patients had VDJ junctions that carried fewer insertions and more deletions.

As every portion of the isolated RNA was reverse transcribed, the sequencing read expressed TCRB transcripts. It was found that naive, central memory and regulatory T cell samples averaged about 3.4 million reads. The protocol was immunoSEQ multiplex PCR, while the TCRdb copy is restricted to in-frame clones and leaves out a portion. The repertoire holds 200,000 to 250,000 clones, more than 9% seen once, with under 0.035% in the top ten. Naive, central memory, regulatory and stem cell-like memory cells within the CD4+ compartment were sorted using CD45RO/CCR7/CD25/CD127/CD95/CD27. Germline values: CDR1 SGHAT, CDR2 FQNNGV. The V and J ends lost 1 base and 1 base respectively, with 7 bases between them. The CDR3 spans 14 residues.

The source is a young woman in good health. The chain joins TRBV11-2 to TRBJ1-1; D remains unclear. Source material: naive CD4+ T cells from blood. As DNA, the CDR3 is TGTGCCAGCAGCTTAGGCAGTGGGAACACTGAAGCTTTCTTT. Its protein is CASSLGSGNTEAFF.